The present T cell receptor (beta chain) was sequenced within a study of blood T cell repertoires in COVID-19. Study details: COVID-19 samples, acute and convalescent, were from the United States, Italy and Spain.

Participants were aged roughly 18 to 90 years, lived in over 20 US areas, and enrolled virtually. In assigning cohorts, the study relied on participant-reported clinical history. The table lists this clone with a count of one. Germline assignment: CDR1 SGHTS and CDR2 YDEGEE. This CDR3 has 15 amino acids. With 2 bases clipped from V and 5 bases from J, the junction kept 9 bases outside the gene matches. Profiling relied on immunoSEQ multiplex PCR, and the TCRdb table lists in-frame clones only, not all of them. Of roughly 200,000 clones detected, about 90% appear once; the ten largest clones hold over 3%.

The chain has TRBV5-8 and TRBJ2-5; the match to TRBD1 covers 7 bases. The TCR was taken from a woman aged 45-65 years in a cohort exposed to, infected with or recovered from COVID-19 (not recorded which). Specimen: PBMCs or T cells enriched from blood (not recorded which). The CDR3 sequence: CASSFDGTVQETQYF. In nucleotides, the CDR3 is TGTGCCAGCAGCTTTGATGGGACAGTACAGGAGACCCAGTACTTC.